The clone carrying this T cell receptor beta chain was seen ten or more times. Its antigen remains unknown. The data belong to a study of T cells in Graves' hyperthyroidism and ophthalmopathy. Whole-study results and caveats: In blood, most of the thyroid clonotypes expanded above 0.001 were also present.

The investigators amplified TCR beta CDR3 regions from RNA transcripts. The HTBI primer set served for first-round RT-PCR of the TCR CDR3. From the multiplex PCR reads, TCRdb called clonotypes with MiXCR, one entry per CDR3 protein. The profile shows hundreds of thousands of distinct CDR3 sequences, roughly 14% of them singletons. Uncontrolled infection, other autoimmune disease, pregnancy and lactation each barred patients from inclusion. Sample: blood. The source is a woman between 18 and 29 years old with Graves' hyperthyroidism.

CDR3 in amino acids: CSARDGKLEQYF. CDR3 nucleotides: TGCAGTGCTAGAGATGGGAAGCTGGAGCAGTACTTC. The gene calls are TRBV20-1 and TRBJ2-7; no clear D. Per the germline V gene, CDR1 is DFQATT and CDR2 is SNEGSKA (reference sequence). CDR3 length: 12 residues. V was shortened by 0 bases and J by 7 bases, with 10 bases between the two germline ends.